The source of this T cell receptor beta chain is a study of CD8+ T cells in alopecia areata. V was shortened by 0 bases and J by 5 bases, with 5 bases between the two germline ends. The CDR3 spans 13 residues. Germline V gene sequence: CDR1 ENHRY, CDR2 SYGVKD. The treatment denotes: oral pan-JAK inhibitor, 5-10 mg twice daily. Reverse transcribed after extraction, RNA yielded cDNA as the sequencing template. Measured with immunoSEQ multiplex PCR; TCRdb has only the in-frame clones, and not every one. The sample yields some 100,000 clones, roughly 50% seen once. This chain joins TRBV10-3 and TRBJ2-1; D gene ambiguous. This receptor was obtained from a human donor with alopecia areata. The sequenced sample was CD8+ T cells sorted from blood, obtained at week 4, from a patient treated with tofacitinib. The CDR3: CAISESVNNEQFF. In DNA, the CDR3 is TGTGCCATCAGTGAGTCTGTGAACAATGAGCAGTTCTTC.